Listed below are T cell receptor beta chains from one sample, sequenced in a study of PD-L1 blockade in urothelial cancer. Assay: immunoSEQ multiplex PCR; the TCRdb copy retains only in-frame clones and omits some. The sample records tens of thousands of clones, nearly 90% being singletons. Specimen: PBMCs, collected around atezolizumab (anti-PD-L1) treatment. These receptors were taken from a man aged 60 to 69 with urothelial cancer. Each CDR3 is given with its conserved first and last residue.

v_call | cdr3_aa
TRBV7-9 | CASSMGQNTEAFF
TRBV2 | CASIDRAFGGYTF
TRBV5-6 | CASSLEGQGYTF
TRBV11-3 | CASSLRDTQETQYF
TRBV5-1 | CASSLDPFRAEYGYTF
TRBV6-6 | CASSPPIIRGGYEQYF
TRBV30 | CAWSVGQGNQPQHF
TRBV6-5 | CASGSPHPIEQYF
TRBV2 | CASIVVGSGGSGANVLTF
TRBV30 | CALEGGRSYNEQFF
TRBV5-1 | CASSLEAGLAKNIQYF
TRBV9 | CASSLGGVQETQYF
TRBV10-3 | CAIKDRGQGYEQYF
TRBV7-9 | CASSLGRVDYGYTF
TRBV7-9 | CASSGTGYTEAFF
TRBV11-3 | CASSPGGTDNEQFF
TRBV5-8 | CASSFGTGAYNSPLHF
TRBV28 | CASISHGTASYEQYF
TRBV5-5 | CASSLIWTASNQPQHF
TRBV12-2 | CASRLVPGGTGELFF
TRBV6-1 | CASSEGRGSSNQPQHF
TRBV18 | CASSSVVDSPLHF
TRBV7-8 | CASSLFLRTGGRETQYF
TRBV5-4 | CASSLGQFNTEAFF
TRBV11-3 | CASSPTAGLEDSSYNSPLHF
TRBV6-5 | CASSYSAAGYNEQFF